This T cell receptor beta chain derives from a study of T-cell reconstitution after alpha-beta-depleted transplantation in children. Study-wide results and limits: It was newly produced T cells that mostly accounted for T-cell counts and diversity one year after transplant. Reported findings indicate that, about two months after transplant, alpha-beta T cells came from several hundred expanded clones, which were derived from non-depleted graft cells. There were some patients whose high TCRbeta diversity at day 60 came from surviving recipient T cells and thymic progenitors.

This clonotype turned up a few times. Its antigen is as yet unknown. A junction boundary mismatches the germline segment, possibly from a read error. Construction of the TCRbeta library involved unique molecular identifiers. A single record per CDR3 protein comes from TCRdb applying MiXCR to the PCR reads. Among 500,000 or so distinct CDR3 sequences listed, 9.5% to 12% were seen once. This CDR3 has 13 residues. The origin of this receptor is a female patient aged 2-10 years who had a stem cell transplant for aplastic anemia, so the T cells may come from the graft donor. This chain links TRBV12-3 or TRBV12-4 with TRBJ1-2, with D unclear. Specimen: PBMCs, mostly from graft donor cells, collected 180 days after TCRalphabeta/CD19-depleted stem cell transplant. CDR3 nucleotide sequence: TGTGCCAGCAGTTTAAATAACGGGGTCGGGGTCCGATTC. Translated: CASSLNNGVGVRF.